This TCR beta chain was documented in a study of blood T cell repertoires in COVID-19. The germline V and J ends were trimmed by 6 bases and 0 bases, with 8 bases remaining between them. Germline V gives CDR1 LGHNT, CDR2 FRNRAP. This CDR3 is 13 amino acids long. Per the authors' pipeline: Amplified reference gene primers provided the basis for estimating nucleated cell counts. The protocol was immunoSEQ multiplex PCR, while the TCRdb copy is restricted to in-frame clones and leaves out a portion. V, J and clone size were drawn from that table, and D and trimming were deduced from the DNA. This sample carries 90,000 to 110,000 clones, about 87% of them seen once, and the ten largest clones take about 7%.

The sample taken for sequencing was peripheral blood. The chain has TRBV12-5 and TRBJ1-1; D remains unclear. The source of this sequence is a woman aged 50 to 60 with acute or convalescent COVID-19. As DNA, the CDR3 is TGTGCTAGTGGCCGCGGAATGAACACTGAAGCTTTCTTT. It translates to CASGRGMNTEAFF.